A single sample gave rise to the 22 T cell receptor beta chains below, sequenced in a study of T cell changes during pregnancy in multiple sclerosis (dated by TCRdb to the late 2010s). Library preparation employed the immunoSEQ multiplex PCR assay. TCRdb carries this immuneACCESS record with in-frame sequences only. Its versions omit some clonotypes, under half of them owing to an unresolved V gene in the studies checked, with the rest unexplained. The sample table contains over 65,000 clones; only one count was recorded for about 89% of them. Approximately 2.5% of the sample lies in the top ten. Here the sequenced sample was peripheral blood, taken in the first trimester of pregnancy. The receptors stem from a female donor with multiple sclerosis, enrolled in a pregnancy study.

The chain has TRBV6-1 and TRBJ1-1; D not resolved. Germline V gene lookup returns CDR1 MNHNS and CDR2 SASEGT. CDR3 size: 16 residues. Trimming removed 0 bases from V and 5 bases from J, with 16 bases in between. The CDR3 is CASSEALRGGRTEAFF. DNA of the CDR3: TGTGCCAGCAGTGAAGCGCTTCGGGGTGGGAGGACTGAAGCTTTCTTT.

The chain uses TRBV11-2 and TRBJ2-5; 8 positions agree with TRBD2. Germline CDR1 and CDR2: SGHAT and FQNNGV. The junction had 7 bases not matched to a gene; V was cut back by 6 bases and J by 1 base. The CDR3 covers 15 residues. The chain's CDR3 is CASSPGGPGQETQYF. The CDR3 coding sequence is TGTGCCAGCAGTCCGGGGGGGCCAGGCCAAGAGACCCAGTACTTC.

The chain combines TRBV20-1 with TRBJ2-2; D uncertain. The length of the CDR3 is 11 residues. CDR1 is DFQATT and CDR2 is SNEGSKA in the germline V gene (reference sequence). Deletions cut 1 base from V and 8 bases from J, with 5 bases between. Here the CDR3 reads CSARGEGELFF. The CDR3 DNA follows: TGCAGTGCTAGAGGCGAAGGGGAGCTGTTTTTT.

The CDR3 bases are TGTGCCAGCAGCGCAAAGAGCGGGACCGGGGAGCTGTTTTTT. Translating it yields CASSAKSGTGELFF. This rearrangement joins TRBV7-9 to TRBJ2-2; maybe TRBD2 (6 bases). The V and J ends lost 5 bases and 5 bases respectively, with 12 bases between them. CDR3 size: 14 residues. Per the germline V gene, CDR1 is SEHNR and CDR2 is FQNEAQ (reference sequence).

The rearrangement links TRBV2 to TRBJ1-5; 7 positions match TRBD1. Germline trimming cut 4 bases from V and 2 bases from J; bases unmatched to any gene: 5. Germline CDR1 reads SNHLY; CDR2 reads FYNNEI. CDR3 length: 15 amino acids. This CDR3 reads CASSVLQGGNQPQHF. CDR3 in DNA: TGTGCCAGCAGTGTTCTCCAGGGGGGCAATCAGCCCCAGCATTTT. Supplemented by reference TRBV2 and TRBJ1-5, the full variable domain reads EPEVTQTPSHQVTQMGQEVILRCVPISNHLYFYWYRQILGQKVEFLVSFYNNEISEKSEIFDDQFSVERPDGSNFTLKIRSTKLEDSAMYFCASSVLQGGNQPQHFGDGTRLSIL.

V usage is TRBV29-1 and J usage is TRBJ1-2, with 9 bases that match TRBD1. Germline assignment: CDR1 SQVTM and CDR2 ANQGSEA. Germline trimming cut 2 bases from V and 6 bases from J; bases unmatched to any gene: 1. The CDR3 is made up of 12 amino acids. CDR3 amino acids: CSVERTGDGYTF. For the CDR3, the DNA is TGCAGCGTTGAAAGGACAGGGGATGGCTACACCTTC.

The table lists this clone with a few counts. V is TRBV4-3 and J is TRBJ2-3; 10 nucleotides agree with TRBD2. From germline, CDR1 is LGHNA and CDR2 YSLEER. The CDR3 extends over 16 amino acids. V was clipped by 3 bases and J by 5 bases; unmatched bases: 8. The CDR3 coding sequence is TGCGCCAGCAGCCAGGAAGCGGGGGGGCCTCTAGATACGCAGTATTTT. Amino acids: CASSQEAGGPLDTQYF.

The chain carries TRBV21-1 and TRBJ2-3; TRBD2 was called by the table and not checked on the DNA. TRBV21-1 is a pseudogene. The CDR3 runs 12 residues. The chain's CDR3 is CASSNSGTRQYF. CDR3 DNA sequence: TGTGCCAGCAGCAATTCCGGGACTAGACAGTATTTT.

The sample holds a few counts of this clone. The chain recombines TRBV27 with TRBJ2-1, with a weak D call TRBD1 (6 bases). CDR3 length equals 14 residues. CDR1 MNHEY and CDR2 SMNVEV come from the germline V gene (reference sequence). Trimming stripped 6 bases from V and 5 bases from J, with 14 bases between. The CDR3: CASRGRGFHNEQFF. For the CDR3, the DNA is TGTGCCAGCAGAGGCAGGGGCTTTCACAATGAGCAGTTCTTC.

The V call is TRBV18, the J call TRBJ2-4; the D gene is possibly TRBD2 (6 bases). The CDR3 length is 14 residues. V was shortened by 5 bases and J by 1 base, with 9 bases between the two germline ends. Germline V gene data show CDR1 as KGHSH and CDR2 as LQKENI. The CDR3 sequence: CASSYGGAKNIQYF. The CDR3 nucleotides read TGTGCCAGCTCATACGGAGGGGCCAAAAACATTCAGTACTTC.

The chain links TRBV10-3 to TRBJ1-1; TRBD1 matches at 9 bases. The germline V gene has CDR1 ENHRY and CDR2 SYGVKD. The V segment lost 7 bases and the J segment 1 base; nucleotides outside the gene matches: 1. The CDR3 extends over 13 amino acids. CDR3 loop: CAIKTGGNTEAFF. DNA for the CDR3: TGTGCCATCAAGACAGGGGGGAACACTGAAGCTTTCTTT.

The rearrangement uses TRBV13 and TRBJ2-3; a possible D gene is TRBD2 (6 bases). From germline, CDR1 is PRHDT and CDR2 FYEKMQ (reference sequence). CDR3 length: 15 residues. Trimming removed 5 bases from V and 4 bases from J, with 16 bases in between. CDR3 sequence reads: CASSPSAGLADTQYF. CDR3 coding DNA: TGTGCCAGCAGCCCCTCAGCGGGTTTGGCAGATACGCAGTATTTT.

This sequence joins TRBV7-3 and TRBJ2-1; D possibly corresponds to TRBD2 (7 bases). Germline V CDR1 and CDR2: SGHTA, FQGTGA. V lost 2 bases to trimming and J lost 8 bases, with 16 bases between them. The CDR3 contains 15 residues. The CDR3 reads CASSLWGGLNDEQFF. CDR3 DNA: TGTGCCAGCAGCTTATGGGGGGGGCTTAATGATGAGCAGTTCTTC.

This chain links TRBV29-1 with TRBJ1-5; D might be TRBD1 (6 bases). Germline V gives CDR1 SQVTM, CDR2 ANQGSEA. The V gene lost 4 bases and the J gene lost 2 bases, with 15 bases spanning the gap. The CDR3 is made up of 15 amino acids. The CDR3 is CSVGGQGSGNQPQHF. DNA of the CDR3: TGCAGCGTTGGGGGGCAGGGATCGGGCAATCAGCCCCAGCATTTT.

The chain joins TRBV6-1 to TRBJ1-2, with TRBD1 identical over 10 bases. CDR3 length: 15 residues. V dropped 5 bases and J dropped 7; count of bases not matched to a gene: 10. Looked up from germline, CDR1 is MNHNS and CDR2 is SASEGT. Here the CDR3 DNA reads TGTGCCAGCAGTATATCCCGGGACAGGGGCGGTGGCTACACCTTC. It translates to CASSISRDRGGGYTF.

The chain joins TRBV12-5 to TRBJ1-5; weak D call: TRBD1 (6 bases). The V gene's germline CDR1 is LGHNT and CDR2 FRNRAP. This CDR3 comprises 15 residues. V lost 10 bases to trimming and J lost 6 bases, with 22 bases between them. CDR3 DNA: TGTGCTACCGGGTTGGCAGGGGCGAAAAGTCAGCCCCAGCATTTT. This encodes CATGLAGAKSQPQHF.

The chain uses TRBV29-1 and TRBJ2-2, with TRBD2 matching 11 bases. The CDR3 is 16 amino acids. J gave up 4 bases and V 6 bases, and 10 bases lay outside the gene matches. Per the germline V gene, CDR1 is SQVTM and CDR2 is ANQGSEA. The CDR3 DNA is TGCAGCGTCCCTGCCCCTAGCGGGGGGCCCACCGGGGAGCTGTTTTTT. This gives the protein CSVPAPSGGPTGELFF.

The chain is built from TRBV4-2 and TRBJ2-3; TRBD1 matches 9 bases. Germline V gives CDR1 LGHNA, CDR2 YNFKEQ. The CDR3 has 16 residues. Trimming took 1 base from V and 4 from J; bases not matched to a gene: 6. DNA for the CDR3: TGTGCCAGCAGCCAAGCCCCGGGACAGGGTCCAGATACGCAGTATTTT. Its protein is CASSQAPGQGPDTQYF.

J is TRBJ1-2 and V is TRBV2; no definite D call. CDR1 and CDR2 (germline): SNHLY, FYNNEI. Trimming shortened V by 3 bases and J by 5 bases, and 13 bases separated the two germline ends. This CDR3 spans 14 amino acids. DNA of the CDR3: TGTGCCAGCAGTGACTTTGGTACAGATTATGGCTACACCTTC. Protein: CASSDFGTDYGYTF.

The V gene is TRBV5-1, the J gene TRBJ1-1, with 7 bases that match TRBD1. V trimming: 2 bases; J trimming: 2 bases; junction bases outside the gene matches: 6. The CDR3 sequence is 15 residues long. The germline CDR1 and CDR2 sequences are SGHRS and YFSETQ. CDR3: CASSFGTARNTEAFF. The DNA of the CDR3 is TGCGCCAGCAGCTTTGGGACAGCAAGAAACACTGAAGCTTTCTTT.

The chain carries TRBV10-3 and TRBJ1-1; no reliable D call. Germline V lookup: CDR1 ENHRY, CDR2 SYGVKD. Trimming shortened V by 4 bases and J by 5 bases, and 5 bases separated the two germline ends. The length of the CDR3 is 11 residues. Here the CDR3 DNA reads TGTGCCATCAGTGCGCAGACTGAAGCTTTCTTT. It specifies CAISAQTEAFF.

This clone has only one observation. The chain couples TRBV7-8 to TRBJ1-5; 7 nucleotides align to TRBD1. Germline V gives CDR1 SGHVS, CDR2 FQNEAQ. The V segment lost 5 bases and the J segment 4 bases; nucleotides outside the gene matches: 5. The length of the CDR3 is 14 residues. CDR3: CASSMTGPNQPQHF. The CDR3 nucleotides read TGTGCCAGCAGCATGACAGGGCCTAATCAGCCCCAGCATTTT.